These 10 T cell receptor beta chains were sequenced from one sample in a study of T-cell reconstitution after alpha-beta-depleted transplantation in children. Preparation of the TCRbeta library used unique molecular identifiers. TCRdb called the PCR reads again in MiXCR, with one record for every CDR3 protein. The sample includes fewer than 550,000 distinct CDR3 sequences, about an eighth of them seen just once. The source material was PBMCs, mostly from graft donor cells, sampled 180 days after TCRalphabeta/CD19-depleted stem cell transplant. The receptors originated from a female patient between 2 and 15 years old who had a stem cell transplant for aplastic anemia, so the T cells may come from the graft donor.

This clonotype was picked up a small number of times. The rearrangement joins TRBV7-7 to TRBJ2-3; D is unresolved. Germline CDR1 and CDR2: SSHAT and FNYEAQ (reference sequence). CDR3 length: 13 residues. V was pared by 4 bases and J by 4 bases, with 9 bases between. CDR3 in amino acids: CASSSSYADTQYF. In DNA, the CDR3 is TGTGCCAGCAGCTCCTCTTATGCAGATACGCAGTATTTT.

The rearrangement links TRBV7-2 to TRBJ2-7, with TRBD1 matching 7 bases. The germline V gene has CDR1 SGHTA and CDR2 FQGNSA. V dropped 0 bases and J dropped 3; count of bases not matched to a gene: 8. CDR3 length equals 16 residues. The CDR3 loop reads CASSLAPETGFYEQYV. As DNA, the CDR3 is TGTGCCAGCAGCTTAGCGCCTGAGACAGGGTTCTACGAGCAGTACGTC.

The chain uses TRBV12-3 or TRBV12-4 and TRBJ1-5; 7 bases line up with TRBD1. The CDR3 contains 15 residues. Unmatched junction bases numbered 8, after V lost 6 bases and J lost 3 bases. The CDR3 is CASSPRDRLNQPQHF. The CDR3 coding sequence is TGTGCCAGCAGCCCCCGGGACAGACTCAATCAGCCCCAGCATTTT.

This clonotype was counted a few times. V usage is TRBV7-8 and J usage is TRBJ1-6, with D possibly being TRBD1 (5 bases). V was cut by 11 bases and J by 6 bases, with 14 bases left in between. Germline CDR1 is SGHVS and CDR2 is FQNEAQ. The CDR3 has 13 residues. This CDR3 reads CAGGTGINSPLHF. CDR3 sequence (DNA): TGTGCCGGAGGGACGGGGATTAATTCACCCCTCCACTTT.

The V and J genes are TRBV7-9 and TRBJ1-4; 7 nucleotides line up with TRBD1. With 4 bases clipped from V and 4 bases from J, the junction kept 6 bases outside the gene matches. Per germline, CDR1 SEHNR and CDR2 FQNEAQ (reference sequence). This CDR3 contains 15 residues. CDR3 bases: TGTGCCAGCAGCTGGAGGGGGCTCAATAATGAAAAACTGTTTTTT. It yields the protein CASSWRGLNNEKLFF. Full variable domain (remainder filled in from reference TRBV7-9 and TRBJ1-4): DTGVSQNPRHKITKRGQNVTFRCDPISEHNRLYWYRQTLGQGPEFLTYFQNEAQLEKSRLLSDRFSAERPKGSFSTLEIQRTEQGDSAMYLCASSWRGLNNEKLFFGSGTQLSVL.

This chain links TRBV28 with TRBJ2-5; no definite D call. The germline CDR1 and CDR2 sequences are MDHEN and SYDVKM. The length of the CDR3 is 14 residues. The V and J ends lost 2 bases and 2 bases respectively, with 9 bases between them. For the CDR3, the DNA is TGTGCCAGCAGTTTAGGTAGCCCGCAAGAGACCCAGTACTTC. Amino acid sequence: CASSLGSPQETQYF.

This clonotype was counted between two and nine times. J is TRBJ2-1 and V is TRBV24-1; 12 bases line up with TRBD1. V lost 9 bases and J lost 9; bases outside the gene matches: 11. The germline CDR1 and CDR2 sequences are KGHDR and SFDVKD. CDR3 length: 15 residues. In nucleotides, the CDR3 is TGTGCCACCGAAGGGGACAGGGGGCTCGGGGGTGAGCAGTTCTTC. Protein: CATEGDRGLGGEQFF.

This clonotype was counted at least ten times. V gene TRBV6-5 combines with J gene TRBJ2-2; tentatively, D is TRBD1 or TRBD2 (5 bases each). V lost 6 bases, J lost 9 bases, and 17 bases lay in between. The CDR3 length is 14 residues. Germline CDR1 is MNHEY and CDR2 is SVGAGI. This CDR3 is CASRKTGTTWELFF. CDR3 sequence (DNA): TGTGCCAGCAGAAAGACCGGGACGACGTGGGAGCTGTTTTTT.

The chain has TRBV30 and TRBJ1-1; no definite D call. Trimming took 4 bases from V and 11 from J, leaving 23 bases between them. CDR3 length equals 14 residues. Germline CDR1 is GTSNPN and CDR2 is SVGIG (reference sequence). The DNA of the CDR3 is TGTGCCTGGACTACAAGGACGGGCTCGGTTGGGGCTTTCTTT. It yields the protein CAWTTRTGSVGAFF. Based on the CDR3 plus reference TRBV30 and TRBJ1-1, the full variable domain is SQTIHQWPATLVQPVGSPLSLECTVEGTSNPNLYWYRQAAGRGLQLLFYSVGIGQISSEVPQNLSASRPQDRQFILSSKKLLLSDSGFYLCAWTTRTGSVGAFFGQGTRLTVV.

This clonotype was recorded at least ten times. The CDR3 region has the DNA TGTGCCAGCAGCAGGCTCGGGACAGGGGGCTATGAGCAGTTCTTC. It codes for CASSRLGTGGYEQFF. V and J are TRBV28 and TRBJ2-1, with 12 nucleotides matching TRBD1. CDR3 length equals 15 residues. The ends lost 6 bases at V and 8 bases at J; junction bases unmatched: 8. CDR1 and CDR2 from the germline V gene are MDHEN and SYDVKM. The full variable domain, with the rest looked up from reference TRBV28 and TRBJ2-1, is DVKVTQSSRYLVKRTGEKVFLECVQDMDHENMFWYRQDPGLGLRLIYFSYDVKMKEKGDIPEGYSVSREKKERFSLILESASTNQTSMYLCASSRLGTGGYEQFFGPGTRLTVL.